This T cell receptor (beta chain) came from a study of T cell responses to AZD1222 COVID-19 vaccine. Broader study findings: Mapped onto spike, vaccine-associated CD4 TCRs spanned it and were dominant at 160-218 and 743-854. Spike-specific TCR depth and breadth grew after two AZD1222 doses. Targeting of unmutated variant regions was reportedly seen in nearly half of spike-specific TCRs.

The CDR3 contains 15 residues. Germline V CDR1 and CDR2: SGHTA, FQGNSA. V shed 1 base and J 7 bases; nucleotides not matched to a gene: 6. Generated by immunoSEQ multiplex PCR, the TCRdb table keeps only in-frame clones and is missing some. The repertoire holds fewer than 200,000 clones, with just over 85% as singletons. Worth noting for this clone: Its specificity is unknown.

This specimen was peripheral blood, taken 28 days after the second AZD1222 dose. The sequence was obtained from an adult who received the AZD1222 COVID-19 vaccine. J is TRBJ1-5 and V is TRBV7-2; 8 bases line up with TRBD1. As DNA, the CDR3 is TGTGCCAGCAGCTTAGGAATGGGACAGGCACAGCCCCAGCATTTT. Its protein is CASSLGMGQAQPQHF.